This note documents a single TCR beta chain sequence. No cognate antigen has been identified for it. Per-nucleotide qualities are absent, and no much larger clonotype sits a single base away. TCRbeta CDR3 regions were amplified from genomic DNA using the immunoSEQ Assay, a bias-controlled multiplex PCR. For the original study's pipeline: Nucleated cell counts per sample were estimated from amplification of reference gene primers within the assay. To quantify the absolute abundance of each unique TCRbeta CDR3 rearrangement, sequence reads were collapsed and filtered. For each sample, productive Simpson clonality was calculated as the square root of Simpson's diversity index over productive rearrangements. In its TCRdb copy, this immuneACCESS table keeps in-frame sequences only and misses some clones. Where compared with another copy, unresolved V genes explain less than half of these, and the others have no known cause. V and J calls and clone size are as listed in that table; D and trimming were resolved from the DNA. The sample table holds approximately 70,000 clones, of which about 87% were seen once. The top ten clonotypes cover 6.5% to 7.5% of the sample.

Based on the germline V gene, the CDR1 and CDR2 sequences are SGHDT and YYEEEE. Between the V and J ends, shortened by 1 base and 5 bases respectively, the junction contains 9 bases. Measured from the cysteine to the phenylalanine, the CDR3 is 13 residues long. The DNA shown is the 39-base CDR3, in frame from base 1. These data originate in a study of blood T cell repertoires in COVID-19 (dated by TCRdb to about 2020). In the study overall: Collaborator samples came from the United States, Italy and Spain and covered acute and convalescent phases of COVID-19. The prospective study material was composed of cDNA or gDNA derived from T cells, B-cell-depleted T cells, or PBMCs. Subjects who had been exposed to COVID-19, were actively infected with it, or had recovered from it provided the deeply sampled blood TCRbeta repertoires that made up the dataset. The repertoires were released in a freely available public database intended as a resource for research on the immune response to SARS-CoV-2. Samples were obtained from the ongoing ImmuneRACE study (first 160 participants) and from over a thousand subjects provided by 6 global collaborators. Sample metadata almost always included a de-identified subject ID, COVID-19 status, age in years and sex. HLA class I and class II types, where available, came from metadata supplied by the sample provider rather than from assay-based typing. Findings and caveats that apply to the study as a whole: Clinical and demographic metadata were provided uncurated, with the amount varying by source and participant.

Collaborating institutions collected whole blood in K2EDTA tubes following their own protocols. For TCRbeta analysis, collaborators shipped samples as frozen whole blood, isolated PBMCs, or DNA extracted from either of those sample types. The V gene is TRBV5-6 and the J gene is TRBJ2-5, with a weak D call of TRBD2 (6 bases match). This receptor was identified in a woman older than 75 with active COVID-19. Sequenced: peripheral blood. The CDR3 reads as follows: CASSLPSAETQYF. The base sequence is TGTGCCAGCAGCTTGCCTAGCGCGGAGACCCAGTACTTC.